This T cell receptor (beta chain) was identified during a study of T cell changes during pregnancy in multiple sclerosis. The CDR3 consists of 13 residues. Trimming at V came to 6 bases and at J to 1 base, leaving 1 base not matched to a gene. Germline CDR1 SGHRS, CDR2 YFSETQ. Generated by immunoSEQ multiplex PCR, the TCRdb table keeps only in-frame clones and is missing some. The sample yields over 50,000 clones, just under 90% seen once. V gene TRBV5-1 combines with J gene TRBJ2-3; 8 bases agree with TRBD1. The clonotype originates from a female donor in good health, enrolled as a control in a pregnancy study. The sequenced sample was peripheral blood, obtained in the first trimester of pregnancy. The CDR3 sequence: CASTTGGTDTQYF. CDR3 coding DNA: TGCGCCAGCACGACAGGGGGCACAGATACGCAGTATTTT.